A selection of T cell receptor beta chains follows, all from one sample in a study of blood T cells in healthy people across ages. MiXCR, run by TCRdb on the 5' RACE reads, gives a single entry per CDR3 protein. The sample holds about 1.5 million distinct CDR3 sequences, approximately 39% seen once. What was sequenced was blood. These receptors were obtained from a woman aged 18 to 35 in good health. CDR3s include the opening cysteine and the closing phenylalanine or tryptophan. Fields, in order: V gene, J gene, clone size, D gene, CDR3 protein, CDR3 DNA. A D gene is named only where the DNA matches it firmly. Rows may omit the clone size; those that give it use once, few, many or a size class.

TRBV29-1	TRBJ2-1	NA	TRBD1	CSVGQGNYEQFF	TGCAGCGTTGGACAGGGGAACTACGAGCAGTTCTTC
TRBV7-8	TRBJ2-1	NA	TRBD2	CASSLISSGGATYEQFF	TGTGCCAGCAGCTTAATCTCTAGCGGGGGGGCCACGTATGAGCAGTTCTTC
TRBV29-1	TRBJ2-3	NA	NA	CSVEDPGVPQYF	TGCAGCGTTGAAGATCCGGGGGTGCCGCAGTATTTT
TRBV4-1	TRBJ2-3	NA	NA	CASSQAGAPIDTQYF	TGCGCCAGCAGCCAAGCGGGGGCCCCGATTGATACGCAGTATTTT
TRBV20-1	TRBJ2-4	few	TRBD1	CSARPDRALNIQYF	TGCAGTGCTAGGCCCGACAGGGCTTTGAACATTCAGTACTTC
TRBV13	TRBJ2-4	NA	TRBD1	CASSSGTVSIQYF	TGTGCCAGCAGCTCCGGGACAGTTTCCATTCAGTACTTC
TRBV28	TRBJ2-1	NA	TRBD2	CASSDIAGAHNEQFF	TGTGCCAGCAGTGATATAGCGGGAGCCCACAATGAGCAGTTCTTC
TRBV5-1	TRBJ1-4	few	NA	CASSLDTPSEKLFF	TGCGCCAGCAGCTTAGACACACCTAGTGAAAAACTGTTTTTT
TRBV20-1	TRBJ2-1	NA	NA	CSAPQRASASYNEQFF	TGCAGTGCTCCCCAGCGGGCCTCCGCCTCCTACAATGAGCAGTTCTTC
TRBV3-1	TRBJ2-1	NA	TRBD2	CASSQLGLAGVSEQFF	TGTGCCAGCAGCCAACTAGGACTAGCGGGGGTTTCTGAGCAGTTCTTC
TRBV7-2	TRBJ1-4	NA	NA	CASSLTLGEKLFF	TGTGCCAGCAGCTTAACCCTTGGTGAAAAACTGTTTTTT
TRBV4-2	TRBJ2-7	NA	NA	CASSQLRENYEQYF	TGTGCCAGCAGCCAATTGCGGGAAAACTACGAGCAGTACTTC
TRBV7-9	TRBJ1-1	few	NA	CASSQEVSQAFF	TGTGCCAGCAGCCAGGAGGTATCGCAAGCTTTCTTT
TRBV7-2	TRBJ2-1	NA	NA	CASSFEGLDQFF	TGTGCCAGCAGCTTTGAGGGTTTAGATCAGTTCTTC
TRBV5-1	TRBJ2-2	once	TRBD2	CASSLLAQNTGELFF	TGCGCCAGCAGCTTACTAGCGCAGAACACCGGGGAGCTGTTTTTT
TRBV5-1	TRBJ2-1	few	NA	CASSLVWGAYNEQFF	TGCGCCAGCAGCTTGGTGTGGGGGGCCTACAATGAGCAGTTCTTC
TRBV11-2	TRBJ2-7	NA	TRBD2	CASSLGLAGVRTYNEQYF	TGTGCCAGCAGCTTAGGGCTAGCGGGAGTAAGAACCTACAATGAGCAGTACTTC
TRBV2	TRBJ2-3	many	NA	CASSEVAGTTDTQYF	TGTGCCAGCAGTGAAGTGGCGGGAACCACAGATACGCAGTATTTT